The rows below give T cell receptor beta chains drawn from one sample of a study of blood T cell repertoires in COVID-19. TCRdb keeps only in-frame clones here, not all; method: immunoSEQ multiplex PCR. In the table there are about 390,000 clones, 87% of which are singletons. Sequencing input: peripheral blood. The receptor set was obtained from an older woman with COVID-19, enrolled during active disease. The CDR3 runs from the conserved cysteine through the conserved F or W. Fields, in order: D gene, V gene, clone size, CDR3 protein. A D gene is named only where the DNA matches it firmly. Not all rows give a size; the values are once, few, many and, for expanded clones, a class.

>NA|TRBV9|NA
CASSVLSSSTDTQYF
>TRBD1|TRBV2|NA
CASSDSQGARYGYTF
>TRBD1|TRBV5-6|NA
CASSFLDREVTEAFF
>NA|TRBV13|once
CASSLGRSATNEKLFF
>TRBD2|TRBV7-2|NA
CASSLARGGRETQYF
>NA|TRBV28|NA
CASSRARNEQFF
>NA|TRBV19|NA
CASSTARSTGELFF
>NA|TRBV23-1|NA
CASSRASRQAWNTEAFF
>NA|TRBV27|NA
CASSFTGSSYEQYF
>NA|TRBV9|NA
CASSVPDNEQFF
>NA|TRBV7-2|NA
CASSLVGSSYNSPLHF